The 24 T cell receptor beta chains reported below all come from one sample, sequenced in a study of blood T cell repertoires in COVID-19. Assay used: immunoSEQ multiplex PCR; TCRdb lists only in-frame clones, some missing. The table includes about 350,000 clones, 65% to 90% detected once. The sequenced material came from peripheral blood. The receptor source for this set is a woman in her fifties or sixties with COVID-19, enrolled during active disease.

The chain links TRBV27 to TRBJ2-1; 15 bases are shared with TRBD2. J was trimmed by 13 bases and V by 4 bases; bases with no gene match: 5. Germline-derived CDR1 and CDR2 are MNHEY and SMNVEV (reference sequence). The CDR3 sequence is 14 residues long. The CDR3 spells CASSSGTSGGSQFF. CDR3 bases: TGTGCCAGCAGTTCCGGGACTAGCGGGGGGTCTCAGTTCTTC.

This clone has a handful of counts. This chain uses TRBV5-1 with TRBJ1-2; D uncertain. The V end was cut by 3 bases, the J end by 7 bases, with 22 bases between. Germline V CDR1 and CDR2: SGHRS, YFSETQ. This CDR3 is 16 amino acids long. The CDR3 nucleotides read TGCGCCAGCAGCTCCCCAAGAAGAGGGAAGCTAAGTGGCTACACCTTC. Protein product: CASSSPRRGKLSGYTF. The full variable domain, rest sourced from reference TRBV5-1 and TRBJ1-2, is KAGVTQTPRYLIKTRGQQVTLSCSPISGHRSVSWYQQTPGQGLQFLFEYFSETQRNKGNFPGRFSGRQFSNSRSEMNVSTLELGDSALYLCASSSPRRGKLSGYTFGSGTRLTVV.

This clone has just one count. The V and J genes are TRBV7-2 and TRBJ1-2, with 10 bases identical to TRBD1. Germline CDR1 is SGHTA and CDR2 is FQGNSA. V gave up 4 bases and J gave up 2 bases; unmatched junction bases: 4. CDR3 length: 15 residues. The CDR3 DNA follows: TGTGCCAGCAGCTCCGGGACAGGGGTAAACTATGGCTACACCTTC. Amino acids: CASSSGTGVNYGYTF.

This clone was seen more than once but under ten times. CDR3 sequence reads: CASSIGQGDYGYTF. The CDR3 region has the DNA TGTGCCAGCTCAATCGGACAGGGGGACTATGGCTACACCTTC. The chain is built from TRBV18 and TRBJ1-2; TRBD1 matches at 10 bases. V gave up 5 bases and J gave up 3 bases; unmatched junction bases: 3. The CDR3 runs to 14 residues. In germline, CDR1 is KGHSH, CDR2 LQKENI.

The V gene is TRBV7-9, the J gene TRBJ2-3; 7 nucleotides align to TRBD2. The germline gives CDR1 SEHNR, CDR2 FQNEAQ (reference sequence). The CDR3 is 15 amino acids. V was pared by 5 bases and J by 2 bases, with 7 bases of the junction left unmatched. The CDR3 here is CASSVTSRYTDTQYF. The CDR3 bases are TGTGCCAGCAGCGTGACTAGCCGGTACACAGATACGCAGTATTTT.

The chain has TRBV7-3 and TRBJ2-6; D not certain. CDR3 length: 17 amino acids. Trimming pared 2 bases from V and 0 bases from J, leaving 11 bases between. In germline, CDR1 is SGHTA, CDR2 FQGTGA. CDR3 nucleotide sequence: TGTGCCAGCAGCTTATATCGCGTAACCTCTGGGGCCAACGTCCTGACTTTC. It encodes CASSLYRVTSGANVLTF.

V usage is TRBV4-1 and J usage is TRBJ1-1; the match to TRBD1 covers 8 bases. The CDR3 runs to 16 residues. Germline V gives CDR1 MGHRA, CDR2 YSYEKL. V was clipped by 0 bases and J by 5 bases; unmatched bases: 8. CDR3 bases: TGCGCCAGCAGCCAAGATCGGTACAGGGGGAGGACTGAAGCTTTCTTT. This encodes CASSQDRYRGRTEAFF.

V is TRBV30 and J is TRBJ1-1; the match to TRBD1 covers 8 bases. Germline CDR1 reads GTSNPN; CDR2 reads SVGIG (reference sequence). J gave up 1 base and V 4 bases, and 5 bases lay outside the gene matches. The CDR3 is 14 residues long. In nucleotides, the CDR3 is TGTGCCTGGAAGGGACAGGAAAAGAACACTGAAGCTTTCTTT. It specifies CAWKGQEKNTEAFF.

The chain carries TRBV18 and TRBJ1-2, with D possibly being TRBD1 (6 bases). Trimming removed 1 base at V and 4 bases at J, with 13 bases between. The CDR3 is 15 amino acids. Germline V CDR1 and CDR2: KGHSH, LQKENI. The CDR3 DNA reads TGTGCCAGCTCACCACGGACAGCGGATCTCTATGGCTACACCTTC. It specifies CASSPRTADLYGYTF. Variable domain in full (rest from reference TRBV18 and TRBJ1-2): NAGVMQNPRHLVRRRGQEARLRCSPMKGHSHVYWYRQLPEEGLKFMVYLQKENIIDESGMPKERFSAEFPKEGPSILRIQQVVRGDSAAYFCASSPRTADLYGYTFGSGTRLTVV.

This clone was detected many times. The chain joins TRBV7-9 to TRBJ2-5; 7 bases are shared with TRBD1. V lost 5 bases and J lost 5; bases outside the gene matches: 14. The CDR3 loop spans 16 amino acids. Germline loops: CDR1 SEHNR, CDR2 FQNEAQ (reference sequence). The CDR3 loop is CASSPGGQGVRETQYF. The CDR3 DNA reads TGTGCCAGCAGCCCCGGAGGCCAGGGGGTGCGGGAGACCCAGTACTTC.

The J gene is TRBJ2-7, the V gene TRBV15; no clear D gene. Trimming stripped 3 bases from V and 6 bases from J, with 15 bases between. CDR3 length equals 14 residues. CDR1 and CDR2 (germline): LNHNV, YYDKDF (reference sequence). CDR3 in DNA: TGTGCCACCAGCAGGGGCCCTCCGCCCGCCGAGCAGTACTTC. This gives the protein CATSRGPPPAEQYF.

V gene TRBV11-2 combines with J gene TRBJ1-2; D is unresolved. The CDR3 covers 14 residues. The germline V and J ends were trimmed by 1 base and 1 base, with 7 bases remaining between them. CDR1 and CDR2 from the germline V gene are SGHAT and FQNNGV. CDR3 coding DNA: TGTGCCAGCAGCTTAGGGCAGTTTAACTATGGCTACACCTTC. Amino acids: CASSLGQFNYGYTF. The complete variable domain, with remaining parts taken from reference TRBV11-2 and TRBJ1-2, reads EAGVAQSPRYKIIEKRQSVAFWCNPISGHATLYWYQQILGQGPKLLIQFQNNGVVDDSQLPKDRFSAERLKGVDSTLKIQPAKLEDSAVYLCASSLGQFNYGYTFGSGTRLTVV.

The DNA for the CDR3 is TGTGCCAGCAGCGTAGGGGGCCAGGGCACTGAAGCTTTCTTT. Protein sequence: CASSVGGQGTEAFF. This chain joins TRBV9 and TRBJ1-1; the D gene is possibly TRBD1 (5 bases). Trimming cost V 0 bases and J 4 bases, with 10 bases left between them. The CDR3 sequence is 14 residues long. Germline V CDR1 and CDR2: SGDLS, YYNGEE.

The gene calls are TRBV9 and TRBJ1-2; TRBD1 aligns across 7 bases. CDR1 and CDR2 from the germline V gene are SGDLS and YYNGEE. V lost 1 base, J lost 1 base, and 7 bases stayed unmatched. The CDR3 loop spans 16 amino acids. CDR3 amino acids: CASSVHDRAFNYGYTF. As DNA, the CDR3 is TGTGCCAGCAGCGTACACGACAGGGCTTTTAACTATGGCTACACCTTC.

J is TRBJ1-6 and V is TRBV7-6; D gene uncertain. The CDR3 covers 13 residues. Germline-derived CDR1 and CDR2 are SGHVS and FNYEAQ. V was shortened by 5 bases and J by 7 bases, with 9 bases between the two germline ends. CDR3: CASSPRLNSPLHF. DNA for the CDR3: TGTGCCAGCAGCCCGAGACTCAATTCACCCCTCCACTTT.

V usage is TRBV25-1 and J usage is TRBJ2-7; 8 bases align to TRBD1. Germline CDR1 is MGHDK and CDR2 is SYGVNS. This CDR3 region has 13 residues. V gave up 8 bases and J gave up 2 bases; unmatched junction bases: 5. CDR3 region: CASLDRVTYEQYF. In DNA, the CDR3 is TGTGCCAGCCTGGACAGGGTGACCTACGAGCAGTACTTC.

The rearrangement links TRBV5-4 to TRBJ1-6; 8 bases match TRBD1. The CDR3 runs 13 residues. Per germline, CDR1 SGHNT and CDR2 YYREEE (reference sequence). V shed 6 bases and J 6 bases; nucleotides not matched to a gene: 2. CDR3 sequence: CASTGQGNSPLHF. In DNA, the CDR3 is TGTGCCAGCACTGGACAGGGTAATTCACCCCTCCACTTT. Full variable domain (outside the CDR3, taken from reference TRBV5-4 and TRBJ1-6): ETGVTQSPTHLIKTRGQQVTLRCSSQSGHNTVSWYQQALGQGPQFIFQYYREEENGRGNFPPRFSGLQFPNYSSELNVNALELDDSALYLCASTGQGNSPLHFGNGTRLTVT.

The V and J genes are TRBV3-1 (or the pseudogene TRBV3-2) and TRBJ1-6; 7 bases agree with TRBD1. CDR1 is LGHDT and CDR2 is YNNKEL in the germline V gene (reference sequence). This CDR3 spans 15 amino acids. The J segment lost 10 bases and the V segment lost 8 bases, leaving 14 bases of the junction unmatched. The CDR3: CASGRGTAWDSPLHF. The DNA of the CDR3 is TGTGCCAGCGGACGTGGGACAGCCTGGGACTCACCCCTCCACTTT.

V is TRBV7-2 and J is TRBJ2-7; D uncertain. The V gene lost 1 base and the J gene lost 4 bases, with 11 bases spanning the gap. Germline CDR1 is SGHTA and CDR2 is FQGNSA. The CDR3 is 14 residues long. The CDR3, as DNA: TGTGCCAGCAGCTTAGGTCCGTCCCCTTACGAGCAGTACTTC. Its protein is CASSLGPSPYEQYF.

This chain joins TRBV12-3 or TRBV12-4 and TRBJ1-1; no clear D gene. V dropped 4 bases and J dropped 4 bases, with 7 bases sitting between them. The CDR3 spans 12 residues. The CDR3 DNA follows: TGTGCCAGCAGTTCAAAGCCCACTGAAGCTTTCTTT. Its translation is CASSSKPTEAFF.

The chain carries TRBV13 and TRBJ2-5; 8 bases agree with TRBD2. V gave up 6 bases and J gave up 8 bases; unmatched junction bases: 11. This CDR3 has 14 residues. Germline V gene lookup returns CDR1 PRHDT and CDR2 FYEKMQ (reference sequence). The chain's CDR3 is CASSSGGDPETQYF. CDR3 in DNA: TGTGCCAGCAGTTCGGGGGGGGACCCGGAAACCCAGTACTTC.

CDR3 protein: CASSSHREGNYGYTF. The CDR3, as DNA: TGTGCCAGCAGTTCCCACCGGGAGGGGAACTATGGCTACACCTTC. The chain joins TRBV6-2 or TRBV6-3 to TRBJ1-2; possible D gene TRBD1, 5 bases. The CDR3 extends over 15 amino acids. The V gene lost 4 bases and the J gene lost 2 bases, with 14 bases spanning the gap. In germline, CDR1 is MNHEY, CDR2 SVGEGT.

This sequence joins TRBV6-1 and TRBJ2-7, with TRBD1 identical over 9 bases. CDR1 MNHNS and CDR2 SASEGT come from the germline V gene. V lost 2 bases, J lost 12 bases, and 14 bases stayed unmatched. The CDR3 is made up of 15 amino acids. The CDR3 DNA sequence: TGTGCCAGCAGTGAAATACCGGGACAGGGACCTTTGCGGTACTTC. Protein sequence: CASSEIPGQGPLRYF.

CDR3 sequence: CASSQEGYYNEQFF. The CDR3 bases are TGTGCCAGCAGCCAAGAGGGCTACTACAATGAGCAGTTCTTC. The chain has TRBV3-1 (or the pseudogene TRBV3-2) and TRBJ2-1; D is undetermined. CDR3 length: 14 residues. Looked up from germline, CDR1 is LGHDT and CDR2 is YNNKEL (reference sequence). Trimming stripped 0 bases from V and 3 bases from J, with 6 bases between.